This TCR beta chain was sequenced for a study of cytomegalovirus exposure and HLA in healthy donors. Study results and caveats: Associated with cytomegalovirus, according to the listing, were 150 to 200 TCR beta chains. Across donors, most TCRs were seen rarely, yet some public ones were widespread.

The CDR3 loop spans 17 amino acids. Germline CDR1 and CDR2: SEHNR and FQNEAQ (reference sequence). V shed 0 bases and J shed 3 bases, with 15 bases lying between them. A note on this clone: Its antigen is unknown.

Clones were read by immunoSEQ multiplex PCR, and TCRdb kept only the in-frame ones, dropping some. This table holds a few hundred thousand clones, roughly 90% found once. The sample was PBMCs. This TCR was sampled from a young woman in good health and CMV-seronegative. This chain joins TRBV7-9 and TRBJ1-3; D remains unclear. The CDR3 DNA is TGTGCCAGCAGCTTAGCCGCGGGATGGCAGTATGGAAACACCATATATTTT. Translation gives CASSLAAGWQYGNTIYF.